What follows are 32 T cell receptor beta chains derived from one specimen sequenced in a study of Ad26.COV2.S vaccination and SARS-CoV-2 variants. Sequencing was performed with immunoSEQ multiplex PCR; in TCRdb, only in-frame clones are kept and a portion is missing. Seen here are some 370,000 clones, roughly four fifths observed once, and the top ten hold about 7.4%. The sample's treatment: some 20 received Ad26.COV2.S at low or high dose, single or two shots; roughly five received placebo; per-sample allocation not given. On day 63 after the first injection, vaccine and placebo recipients gave samples. The sequences come from peripheral blood, collected in a trial of Ad26.COV2.S vaccine versus placebo. The receptors shown here come from a person between 18 and 60 years old who received the Ad26.COV2.S COVID-19 vaccine or a placebo.

This clone showed up just a few times. This chain connects TRBV7-9 to TRBJ1-5, with TRBD1 as a possible D gene (5 bases). The germline gives CDR1 SEHNR, CDR2 FQNEAQ (reference sequence). Deletions cut 2 bases from V and 1 base from J, with 9 bases between. CDR3 size: 15 residues. In DNA, the CDR3 is TGTGCCAGCAGCTTAAAAGGGACCAGCAATCAGCCCCAGCATTTT. Residues: CASSLKGTSNQPQHF.

The sample holds one count of this clone. V usage is TRBV3-1 (or the pseudogene TRBV3-2) and J usage is TRBJ2-4; tentatively, D is TRBD2 (6 bases). V was cut by 2 bases and J by 0 bases, with 11 bases left in between. The CDR3 has 16 residues. The germline V gene encodes CDR1 LGHDT and CDR2 YNNKEL (reference sequence). For the CDR3, the DNA is TGTGCCAGCAGCCAACCCGGGGGAATAGCCAAAAACATTCAGTACTTC. Its translation is CASSQPGGIAKNIQYF.

The J gene is TRBJ1-1, the V gene TRBV4-1; 9 nucleotides agree with TRBD1. CDR3 length equals 14 residues. V lost 3 bases, J lost 1 base, and 0 bases stayed unmatched. Germline V gives CDR1 MGHRA, CDR2 YSYEKL. CDR3 sequence: CASSQDRGNTEAFF. CDR3 nucleotides: TGCGCCAGCAGCCAGGACAGGGGGAACACTGAAGCTTTCTTT.

The chain recombines TRBV5-1 with TRBJ2-1; TRBD2 matches at 13 bases. V lost 6 bases, J lost 5 bases, and 8 bases stayed unmatched. This CDR3 has 16 residues. The germline V gene has CDR1 SGHRS and CDR2 YFSETQ. The CDR3 here is CASNPLLAGGHNEQFF. CDR3 DNA: TGCGCCAGCAACCCACTACTAGCGGGGGGGCACAATGAGCAGTTCTTC.

The chain has TRBV11-3 and TRBJ2-7; D might be TRBD1 (5 bases). The CDR3 has 13 residues. Trimming stripped 6 bases from V and 5 bases from J, with 14 bases between. Germline CDR1 and CDR2: SGHNT and YENEEA. This chain's CDR3 is CASRGLVRDEQYF. The CDR3 nucleotides read TGTGCCAGCAGGGGGCTGGTTCGCGACGAGCAGTACTTC.

This chain connects TRBV4-1 to TRBJ2-7, with D perhaps being TRBD1 or TRBD2 (5 bases each). CDR1 is MGHRA and CDR2 is YSYEKL in the germline V gene. This CDR3 is built from 15 residues. V gave up 0 bases and J gave up 8 bases, with 17 bases separating them. The CDR3 bases are TGCGCCAGCAGCCAAGAGTCCGGGGCCTGGGTCAAGCAGTACTTC. Translation gives CASSQESGAWVKQYF.

The chain has TRBV6-2 or TRBV6-3 and TRBJ2-7, with D tentatively TRBD2 (6 bases). V was pared by 5 bases and J by 4 bases, with 12 bases between. Germline loops: CDR1 MNHEY, CDR2 SVGEGT. The CDR3 runs 13 residues. This chain's CDR3 is CASSRLEGYEQYF. CDR3 DNA: TGTGCCAGCAGTCGACTAGAAGGGTACGAGCAGTACTTC.

The J gene is TRBJ1-4, the V gene TRBV7-2, with a tentative D call TRBD1 (6 bases). The CDR3 covers 14 residues. Germline CDR1 reads SGHTA; CDR2 reads FQGNSA. With 4 bases removed from V and 4 bases from J, the gap between germline ends came to 10 bases. CDR3 residues: CASSSQGINEKLFF. DNA for the CDR3: TGTGCCAGCAGCTCACAGGGAATTAATGAAAAACTGTTTTTT.

This clone was detected a few times. V usage is TRBV6-6 and J usage is TRBJ1-1; D call uncertain. Germline lookup yields CDR1 MNHNY and CDR2 SVGAGI (reference sequence). The V end lost 1 base, the J end lost 7 bases, and 13 bases lay between the germline ends. CDR3 size: 14 residues. In nucleotides, the CDR3 is TGTGCCAGCAGTTACTTCGGAGAGGGTGGTGAAGCTTTCTTT. Its translation is CASSYFGEGGEAFF.

The genes are TRBV7-9 and TRBJ1-1; TRBD1 agrees at 9 bases. Trimming at V came to 5 bases and at J to 1 base, leaving 2 bases not matched to a gene. The CDR3 has 14 residues. The germline V gene has CDR1 SEHNR and CDR2 FQNEAQ (reference sequence). CDR3 loop: CASSPDRGNTEAFF. Written as DNA, the CDR3 is TGTGCCAGCAGCCCGGACAGGGGGAACACTGAAGCTTTCTTT.

This clone was recorded only once. This rearrangement joins TRBV29-1 to TRBJ1-2; a possible D gene is TRBD1 (5 bases). V lost 4 bases to trimming and J lost 0 bases, with 15 bases between them. Per the germline V gene, CDR1 is SQVTM and CDR2 is ANQGSEA. The CDR3 spans 15 residues. The CDR3 loop is CSVVQGSTPNYGYTF. The CDR3 DNA follows: TGCAGCGTTGTTCAGGGCTCTACCCCTAACTATGGCTACACCTTC.

This clone was detected once. The chain joins TRBV5-5 to TRBJ1-2, with 7 positions matching TRBD1. The CDR3 totals 14 residues. Germline loops: CDR1 SGHKS, CDR2 YYEKEE (reference sequence). V lost 4 bases, J lost 4 bases, and 7 bases stayed unmatched. CDR3 protein: CASSPYNRGYGYTF. DNA for the CDR3: TGTGCCAGCAGCCCTTACAACAGGGGCTATGGCTACACCTTC.

V is TRBV3-1 (or the pseudogene TRBV3-2) and J is TRBJ2-7; 7 bases line up with TRBD1. The V and J ends lost 8 bases and 4 bases, in that order; junction bases with no gene match: 14. The CDR3 consists of 15 residues. Looked up from germline, CDR1 is LGHDT and CDR2 is YNNKEL (reference sequence). CDR3 coding DNA: TGTGCCAGCGGCTTGTGGGACAGACCTTCTTACGAGCAGTACTTC. This encodes CASGLWDRPSYEQYF.

The J gene is TRBJ1-2, the V gene TRBV6-5; 8 positions match TRBD1. J was trimmed by 0 bases and V by 6 bases; bases with no gene match: 6. Germline-derived CDR1 and CDR2 are MNHEY and SVGAGI. CDR3 length equals 15 residues. The CDR3 loop is CASSATGEANYGYTF. The CDR3 bases are TGTGCCAGCAGCGCGACAGGGGAGGCTAACTATGGCTACACCTTC.

The V and J genes are TRBV9 and TRBJ1-3; D is unresolved. The V end was cut by 3 bases, the J end by 4 bases, with 14 bases between. Germline V gene lookup returns CDR1 SGDLS and CDR2 YYNGEE. The CDR3 contains 15 residues. The CDR3 protein is CASSAYLGRGNTIYF. The CDR3 region has the DNA TGTGCCAGCAGCGCCTACCTCGGCAGAGGAAACACCATATATTTT.

This clone was counted a single time. The chain carries TRBV11-1 and TRBJ2-7, with 7 bases fitting TRBD1. This CDR3 is 13 amino acids long. Germline-derived CDR1 and CDR2 are SGHAT and FQDESV (reference sequence). After removal of 10 bases from V and 7 bases from J, the junction contained 13 bases not matched to a gene. The CDR3 sequence is CATSTGTMEEQYF. For the CDR3, the DNA is TGTGCCACCTCGACAGGGACAATGGAGGAGCAGTACTTC.

The V gene is TRBV5-6, the J gene TRBJ1-5; D may be TRBD1 (6 bases). Germline V gene data show CDR1 as SGHDT and CDR2 as YYEEEE. The V end was cut by 0 bases, the J end by 15 bases, with 19 bases between. The CDR3 runs to 14 residues. This chain's CDR3 is CASSLGTGPGYRHF. DNA for the CDR3: TGTGCCAGCAGCTTGGGAACAGGGCCAGGTTATCGGCATTTT.

This clone has just one count. The CDR3 bases are TGTGCCAGCAGCTTAATGGGCAGCCGACGGACAGATACGCAGTATTTT. Its protein is CASSLMGSRRTDTQYF. J is TRBJ2-3 and V is TRBV5-4; D unclear. Trimming took 2 bases from V and 3 from J, leaving 16 bases between them. The germline V gene has CDR1 SGHNT and CDR2 YYREEE (reference sequence). The CDR3 consists of 16 residues. Supplemented by reference TRBV5-4 and TRBJ2-3, the full variable domain reads ETGVTQSPTHLIKTRGQQVTLRCSSQSGHNTVSWYQQALGQGPQFIFQYYREEENGRGNFPPRFSGLQFPNYSSELNVNALELDDSALYLCASSLMGSRRTDTQYFGPGTRLTVL.

This chain joins TRBV3-1 (or the pseudogene TRBV3-2) and TRBJ1-2; D may be TRBD1 (5 bases). The CDR3 spans 17 residues. Trimming stripped 0 bases from V and 3 bases from J, with 17 bases between. Per the germline V gene, CDR1 is LGHDT and CDR2 is YNNKEL (reference sequence). CDR3 amino acids: CASSQDSLLQEDYGYTF. Written as DNA, the CDR3 is TGTGCCAGCAGCCAAGACTCACTACTACAGGAGGACTATGGCTACACCTTC.

The chain uses TRBV5-6 and TRBJ1-3, with unresolved D. This CDR3 is 16 amino acids long. V was pared by 2 bases and J by 0 bases, with 12 bases between. Germline-derived CDR1 and CDR2 are SGHDT and YYEEEE. CDR3 nucleotides: TGTGCCAGCAGCTTCCCCCACCGAACCTCTGGAAACACCATATATTTT. The encoded protein is CASSFPHRTSGNTIYF.

This clone occurred once. As DNA, the CDR3 is TGTGCCAGCAGTCCGGACAGGGACTCCTACAATGAGCAGTTCTTC. Amino acids: CASSPDRDSYNEQFF. V and J are TRBV6-4 and TRBJ2-1, with 8 bases lining up with TRBD1. CDR3 length: 15 amino acids. V shed 5 bases and J 0 bases; nucleotides not matched to a gene: 3. Germline CDR1 is MRHNA and CDR2 is SNTAGT.

This chain joins TRBV30 and TRBJ1-2, with D perhaps TRBD1 (6 bases). Germline CDR1 GTSNPN, CDR2 SVGIG (reference sequence). The CDR3 is 13 residues long. V was pared by 3 bases and J by 8 bases, with 16 bases between. As DNA, the CDR3 is TGTGCCTGGAGACAGGTGGGGGCGACCGGCTACACCTTC. It codes for CAWRQVGATGYTF.

The chain joins TRBV27 to TRBJ2-7; D ambiguous. V dropped 3 bases and J dropped 2 bases, with 5 bases sitting between them. Germline assignment: CDR1 MNHEY and CDR2 SMNVEV (reference sequence). The CDR3 extends over 12 amino acids. The CDR3 region has the DNA TGTGCCAGCAGTTTCGGAGCCTACGAGCAGTACTTC. Its translation is CASSFGAYEQYF.

The rearrangement uses TRBV4-3 and TRBJ2-3, with 9 bases identical to TRBD2. Germline values: CDR1 LGHNA, CDR2 YSLEER. CDR3 size: 16 residues. J was trimmed by 1 base and V by 3 bases; bases with no gene match: 5. For the CDR3, the DNA is TGCGCCAGCAGCCAGGGTGTAGCGGGGGGCACAGATACGCAGTATTTT. Translation: CASSQGVAGGTDTQYF.

This chain connects TRBV12-5 to TRBJ1-1; D is uncertain. Germline V gene sequence: CDR1 LGHNT, CDR2 FRNRAP. V shed 7 bases and J shed 4 bases, with 13 bases lying between them. CDR3 length equals 13 residues. This CDR3 is CASAIGVGTEAFF. The CDR3 DNA is TGTGCTAGTGCTATCGGGGTCGGCACTGAAGCTTTCTTT.

J is TRBJ1-1 and V is TRBV18; D is uncertain. This CDR3 comprises 12 residues. Germline loops: CDR1 KGHSH, CDR2 LQKENI. The V and J ends lost 2 bases and 7 bases respectively, with 8 bases between them. CDR3 region: CASSPWSGEAFF. CDR3 sequence (DNA): TGTGCCAGCTCACCATGGTCTGGTGAAGCTTTCTTT.

V is TRBV30 and J is TRBJ2-7; 9 bases are shared with TRBD1. With V trimmed by 7 bases and J by 5 bases, 9 bases remained unmatched. The CDR3 is 13 amino acids. Looked up from germline, CDR1 is GTSNPN and CDR2 is SVGIG (reference sequence). The CDR3 loop is CAFSRDRVNEQYF. The CDR3 DNA reads TGTGCCTTTTCGCGGGACAGGGTGAACGAGCAGTACTTC.

V is TRBV3-1 (or the pseudogene TRBV3-2) and J is TRBJ2-3, with TRBD1 matching over 9 bases. This CDR3 has 16 residues. Looked up from germline, CDR1 is LGHDT and CDR2 is YNNKEL (reference sequence). Losses at the gene ends were 1 base for V and 2 bases for J; bases not matched to a gene: 4. Here the CDR3 DNA reads TGTGCCAGCAGCCAAGCTGGGACAGGGCACACAGATACGCAGTATTTT. Its protein is CASSQAGTGHTDTQYF.

This chain links TRBV5-1 with TRBJ1-2, with 9 bases identical to TRBD1. Trimming at V came to 4 bases and at J to 0 bases, leaving 10 bases not matched to a gene. The CDR3 is made up of 17 amino acids. Germline CDR1 reads SGHRS; CDR2 reads YFSETQ. The CDR3 nucleotides are TGCGCCAGCAGCCCGAAGCCGGGACAGGGAGCTAACTATGGCTACACCTTC. Translating it yields CASSPKPGQGANYGYTF.

This chain joins TRBV14 and TRBJ2-7, with 7 bases lining up with TRBD2. The CDR3 is 15 amino acids. Germline V gene lookup returns CDR1 SGHDN and CDR2 FVKESK. V lost 4 bases to trimming and J lost 5 bases; unmatched junction nucleotides: 11. CDR3 amino acids: CASSPTRGRINEQYF. The CDR3, as DNA: TGTGCCAGCAGCCCGACCCGCGGGAGAATTAACGAGCAGTACTTC.

In its sample, this clone was seen once. The J gene is TRBJ1-2, the V gene TRBV7-9; possible D gene TRBD1, 6 bases. V was cut by 4 bases and J by 0 bases, with 12 bases left in between. The CDR3 consists of 15 residues. Per germline, CDR1 SEHNR and CDR2 FQNEAQ (reference sequence). The CDR3 sequence: CASSSGDKPNYGYTF. CDR3 coding DNA: TGTGCCAGCAGCTCCGGGGACAAACCTAACTATGGCTACACCTTC.

This chain links TRBV11-2 with TRBJ2-1, with TRBD1 matching over 8 bases. Germline loops: CDR1 SGHAT, CDR2 FQNNGV. The CDR3 consists of 15 residues. V shed 5 bases, J shed 10 bases, and the junction held 13 bases outside the gene matches. For the CDR3, the DNA is TGTGCCAGCAGCATCCTCAGGGGGCGCCTAGGGGAGCAGTTCTTC. It translates to CASSILRGRLGEQFF.